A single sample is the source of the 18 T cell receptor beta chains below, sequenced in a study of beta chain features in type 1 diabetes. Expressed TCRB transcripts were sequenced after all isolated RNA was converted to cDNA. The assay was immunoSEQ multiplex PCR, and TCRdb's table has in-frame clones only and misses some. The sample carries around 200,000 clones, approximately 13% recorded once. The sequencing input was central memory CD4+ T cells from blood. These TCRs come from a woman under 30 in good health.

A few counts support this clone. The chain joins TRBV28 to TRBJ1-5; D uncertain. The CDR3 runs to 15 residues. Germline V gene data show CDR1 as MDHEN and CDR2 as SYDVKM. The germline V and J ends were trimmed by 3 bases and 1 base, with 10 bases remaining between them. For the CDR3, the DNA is TGTGCCAGCAGTTTGTGGGGAGGGAGCAATCAGCCCCAGCATTTT. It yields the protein CASSLWGGSNQPQHF.

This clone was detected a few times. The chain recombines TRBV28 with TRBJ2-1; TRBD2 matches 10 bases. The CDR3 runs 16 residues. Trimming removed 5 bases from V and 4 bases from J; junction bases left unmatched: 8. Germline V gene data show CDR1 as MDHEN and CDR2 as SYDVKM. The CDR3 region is CASSPHLAGAYNEQFF. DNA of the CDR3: TGTGCCAGCAGTCCCCACCTAGCGGGGGCGTACAATGAGCAGTTCTTC.

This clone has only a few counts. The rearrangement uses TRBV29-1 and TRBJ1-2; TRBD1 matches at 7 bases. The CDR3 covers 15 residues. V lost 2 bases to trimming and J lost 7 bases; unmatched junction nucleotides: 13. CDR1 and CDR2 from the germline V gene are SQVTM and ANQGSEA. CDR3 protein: CSVENRGPRTLGYTF. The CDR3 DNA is TGCAGCGTTGAAAACAGGGGCCCTAGGACCCTTGGCTACACCTTC.

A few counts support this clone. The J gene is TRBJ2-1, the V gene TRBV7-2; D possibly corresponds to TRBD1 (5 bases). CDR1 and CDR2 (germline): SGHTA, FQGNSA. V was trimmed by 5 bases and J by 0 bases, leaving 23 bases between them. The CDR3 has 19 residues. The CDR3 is CASSRIPRGAESSYNEQFF. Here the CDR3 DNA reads TGTGCCAGCAGCCGAATCCCAAGGGGCGCGGAGAGCTCCTACAATGAGCAGTTCTTC.

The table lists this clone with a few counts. The CDR3 reads CASSLDGTAIAFF. The CDR3 DNA follows: TGTGCCAGCAGCTTGGACGGGACAGCCATTGCTTTCTTT. The V call is TRBV5-6, the J call TRBJ1-1; TRBD1 aligns across 7 bases. Trimming removed 0 bases from V and 11 bases from J; junction bases left unmatched: 7. This CDR3 contains 13 residues. CDR1 SGHDT and CDR2 YYEEEE come from the germline V gene.

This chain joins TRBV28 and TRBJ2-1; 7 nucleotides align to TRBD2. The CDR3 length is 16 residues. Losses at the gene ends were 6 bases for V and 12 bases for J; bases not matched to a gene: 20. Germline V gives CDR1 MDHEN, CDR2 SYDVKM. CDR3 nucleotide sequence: TGTGCCAGCAGGACCCATGGGGAGGGGAGTCAACGACGGCAGTTCTTC. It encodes CASRTHGEGSQRRQFF.

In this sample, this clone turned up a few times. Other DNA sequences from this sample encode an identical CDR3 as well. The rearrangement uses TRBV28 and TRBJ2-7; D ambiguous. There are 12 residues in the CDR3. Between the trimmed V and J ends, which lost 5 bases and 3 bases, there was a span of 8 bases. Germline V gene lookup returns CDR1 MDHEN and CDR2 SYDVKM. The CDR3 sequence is CASSPPLYEQYF. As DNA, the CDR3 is TGTGCCAGCAGTCCTCCCCTCTACGAGCAGTACTTC.

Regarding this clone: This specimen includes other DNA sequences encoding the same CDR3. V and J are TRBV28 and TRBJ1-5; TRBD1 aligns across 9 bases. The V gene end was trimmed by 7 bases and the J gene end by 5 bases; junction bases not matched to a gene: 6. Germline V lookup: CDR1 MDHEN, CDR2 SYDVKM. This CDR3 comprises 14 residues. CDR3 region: CASTPGQGHQPQHF. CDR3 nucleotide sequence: TGTGCCAGCACCCCGGGACAGGGTCATCAGCCCCAGCATTTT.

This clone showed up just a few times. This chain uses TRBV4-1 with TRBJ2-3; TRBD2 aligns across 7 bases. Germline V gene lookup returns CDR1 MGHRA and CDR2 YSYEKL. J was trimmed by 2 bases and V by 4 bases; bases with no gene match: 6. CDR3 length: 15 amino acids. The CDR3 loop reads CASSRGGPNTDTQYF. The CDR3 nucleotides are TGCGCCAGCAGCCGGGGAGGGCCGAACACAGATACGCAGTATTTT.

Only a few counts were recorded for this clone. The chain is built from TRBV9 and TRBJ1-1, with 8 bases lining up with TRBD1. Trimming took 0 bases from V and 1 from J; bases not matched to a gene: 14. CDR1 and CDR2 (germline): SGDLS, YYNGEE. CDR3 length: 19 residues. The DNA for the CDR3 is TGTGCCAGCAGCGTAGCTCGGGACAGGATGGGGTTTGAGAACACTGAAGCTTTCTTT. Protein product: CASSVARDRMGFENTEAFF. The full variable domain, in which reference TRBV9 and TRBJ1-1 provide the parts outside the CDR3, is DSGVTQTPKHLITATGQRVTLRCSPRSGDLSVYWYQQSLDQGLQFLIQYYNGEERAKGNILERFSAQQFPDLHSELNLSSLELGDSALYFCASSVARDRMGFENTEAFFGQGTRLTVV.

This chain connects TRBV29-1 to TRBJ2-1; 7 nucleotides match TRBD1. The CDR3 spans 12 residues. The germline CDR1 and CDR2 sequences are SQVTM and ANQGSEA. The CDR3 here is CSSRGRGNEQFF. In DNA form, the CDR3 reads TGCAGTTCCCGCGGCAGGGGGAATGAGCAGTTCTTC.

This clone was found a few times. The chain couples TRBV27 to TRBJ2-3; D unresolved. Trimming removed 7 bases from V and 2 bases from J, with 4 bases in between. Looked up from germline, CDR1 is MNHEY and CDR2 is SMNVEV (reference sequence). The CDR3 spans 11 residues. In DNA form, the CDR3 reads TGTGCCAGCACCTTCACAGATACGCAGTATTTT. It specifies CASTFTDTQYF.

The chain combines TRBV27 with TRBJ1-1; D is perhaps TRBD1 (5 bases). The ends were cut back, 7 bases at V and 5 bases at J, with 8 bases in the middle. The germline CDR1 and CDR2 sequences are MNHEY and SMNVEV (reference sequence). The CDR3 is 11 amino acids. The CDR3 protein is CASTGLTEAFF. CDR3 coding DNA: TGTGCCAGCACAGGGCTTACTGAAGCTTTCTTT.

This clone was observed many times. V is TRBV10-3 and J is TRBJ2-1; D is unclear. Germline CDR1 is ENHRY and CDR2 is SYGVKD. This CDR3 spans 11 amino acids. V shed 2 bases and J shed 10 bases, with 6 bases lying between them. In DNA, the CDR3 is TGTGCCATCAGTGAGGGTCGGGAGCAGTTCTTC. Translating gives CAISEGREQFF.

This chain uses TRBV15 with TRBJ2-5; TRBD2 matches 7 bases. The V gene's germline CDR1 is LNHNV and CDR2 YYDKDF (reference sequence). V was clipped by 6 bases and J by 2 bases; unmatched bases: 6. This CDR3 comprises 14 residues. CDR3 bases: TGTGCCACCAGTAAAGCGGGACTGCAAGAGACCCAGTACTTC. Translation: CATSKAGLQETQYF.

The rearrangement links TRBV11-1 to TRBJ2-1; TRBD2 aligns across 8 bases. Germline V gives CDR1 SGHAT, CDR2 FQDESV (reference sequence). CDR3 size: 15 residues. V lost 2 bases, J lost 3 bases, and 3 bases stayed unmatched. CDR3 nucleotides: TGTGCCAGCAGCTTATTCAGCGGGAGCTACAATGAGCAGTTCTTC. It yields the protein CASSLFSGSYNEQFF.

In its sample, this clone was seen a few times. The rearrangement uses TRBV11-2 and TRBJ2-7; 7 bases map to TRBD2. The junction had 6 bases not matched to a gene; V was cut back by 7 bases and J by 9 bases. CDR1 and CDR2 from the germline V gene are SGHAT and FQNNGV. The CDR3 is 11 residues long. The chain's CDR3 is CASKGRAGQYF. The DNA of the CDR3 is TGTGCCAGCAAGGGGAGGGCCGGGCAGTACTTC.

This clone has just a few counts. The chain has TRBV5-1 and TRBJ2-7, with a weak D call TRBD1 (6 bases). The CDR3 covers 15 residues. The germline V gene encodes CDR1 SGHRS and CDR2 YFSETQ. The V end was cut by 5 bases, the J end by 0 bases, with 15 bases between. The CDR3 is CASRLQGLSSYEQYF. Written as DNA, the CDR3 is TGCGCCAGCAGGCTGCAGGGGCTTAGCTCCTACGAGCAGTACTTC. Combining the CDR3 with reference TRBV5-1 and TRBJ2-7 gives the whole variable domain KAGVTQTPRYLIKTRGQQVTLSCSPISGHRSVSWYQQTPGQGLQFLFEYFSETQRNKGNFPGRFSGRQFSNSRSEMNVSTLELGDSALYLCASRLQGLSSYEQYFGPGTRLTVT.